This T cell receptor (beta chain) is drawn from a study of CD8 T cells in Susac syndrome. Study outcomes and limitations: Only a relatively small number of individuals were included in the TCR sequencing and HLA analysis.

CDR1 is SQVTM, CDR2 ANQGSEA, per germline. The V end was cut by 5 bases, the J end by 2 bases, with 10 bases between. The CDR3 is 13 residues long. Worth noting for this clonotype: Its target is not known.

Sequencing targeted TCR beta in blood CD8+ and CD4+ T cells. A quantity of roughly 0.5 to 1 ug RNA underwent reverse transcription using random hexamers. By means of immunoSEQ multiplex PCR, TCR beta CDR3 spanning 54 Vbeta and 13 Jbeta underwent amplification. TCRdb called the immunoSEQ multiplex PCR reads again in MiXCR, with one record for every CDR3 protein. The sample comprises about 160,000 distinct CDR3 sequences, around 94% of which are singletons, and roughly 0.099% rests with the top ten. The material sequenced was CD4+ T cells from PBMCs. This receptor was obtained from a human donor with multiple sclerosis. The chain joins TRBV29-1 to TRBJ2-1; no clear D gene. CDR3 bases: TGCAGCGTTTCCAAAGCCGCCTACAATGAGCAGTTCTTC. As protein: CSVSKAAYNEQFF.